The TCR beta chain under discussion was sequenced for a study of T cell responses to AZD1222 COVID-19 vaccine. From germline, CDR1 is SGHDT and CDR2 YYEEEE. This CDR3 is 15 amino acids long. After removal of 4 bases from V and 6 bases from J, the junction contained 9 bases not matched to a gene. The table came from immunoSEQ multiplex PCR; TCRdb's copy has only in-frame clones and leaves some out. The table includes 160,000 or so clones, 87% detected once. Sequences were derived from peripheral blood, sampled 28 days after the second AZD1222 dose. The chain uses TRBV5-6 and TRBJ1-1; TRBD1 matches 10 bases. This TCR derives from an adult who received the AZD1222 COVID-19 vaccine. Written as DNA, the CDR3 is TGTGCCAGCAGCCGGGACAGGGGTGGGAAAGCTGAAGCTTTCTTT. Residues: CASSRDRGGKAEAFF.